This is a list of T cell receptor beta chains from one sample in a study of cytomegalovirus exposure and HLA in healthy donors. This table comes from immunoSEQ multiplex PCR, and its TCRdb copy is limited to in-frame clones, with some not included. The table records 65,000 to 100,000 clones, more than 75% of them present only once. The sample consisted of PBMCs. Source of these receptors: a woman aged 40 to 49 in good health and CMV-seropositive. The CDR3 runs from the conserved cysteine through the conserved F or W. A D gene is named only where the DNA matches it firmly. Expanded clones get a size class; other rows say once, few or many, or leave the size out.

d_call j_call clone_size v_call cdr3_aa cdr3_nt
- TRBJ1-1 - TRBV28 CASSLASGGRTEAFF TGTGCCAGCAGTCTCGCTTCGGGGGGAAGGACTGAAGCTTTCTTT
- TRBJ1-2 - TRBV29-1 CSVATYRDGNYGYTF TGCAGCGTTGCCACCTACAGGGACGGTAACTATGGCTACACCTTC
- TRBJ2-3 - TRBV7-7 CASSLVTGGTDTQYF TGTGCTAGCAGCTTAGTGACGGGAGGCACAGATACGCAGTATTTT
- TRBJ1-5 - TRBV27 CASSPYRDNFGAQHF TGTGCCAGCAGTCCTTACCGGGACAATTTCGGGGCCCAGCATTTT
- TRBJ1-1 few TRBV7-9 CASSPGKGGMNTEAFF TGTGCCAGCAGCCCAGGGAAGGGTGGTATGAACACTGAAGCTTTCTTT
TRBD1 TRBJ2-1 few TRBV5-1 CASSPGTGPYNEQFF TGCGCCAGCAGTCCCGGGACAGGGCCCTACAATGAGCAGTTCTTC
- TRBJ2-5 - TRBV5-6 CASSWGGFSGTQETQYF TGTGCCAGCAGCTGGGGAGGCTTTTCGGGGACCCAAGAGACCCAGTACTTC
- TRBJ2-7 - TRBV7-9 CASSSVTGVLDEQYF TGTGCCAGCAGCTCTGTGACAGGCGTTCTGGACGAGCAGTACTTC
- TRBJ1-5 - TRBV20-1 CSASGGQPQHF TGCAGTGCTAGCGGGGGTCAGCCCCAGCATTTT
TRBD2 TRBJ2-1 - TRBV5-1 CASSLYLRSEYGPGTSGTLDEQFF TGCGCCAGCAGCTTGTACCTCCGGTCGGAGTACGGGCCCGGGACTAGCGGGACACTCGATGAGCAGTTCTTC
TRBD2 TRBJ2-3 - TRBV15 CATSRVLAGGDTQYF TGTGCCACCAGCAGAGTCCTAGCGGGGGGGGATACGCAGTATTTT
TRBD1 TRBJ1-2 - TRBV18 CASSPSGTGSYGYTF TGTGCCAGCTCACCTTCCGGGACAGGGTCCTATGGCTACACCTTC
- TRBJ1-1 few TRBV6-1 CASSEARGTEAFF TGTGCCAGCAGTGAAGCGCGGGGCACTGAAGCTTTCTTT
- TRBJ2-7 once TRBV11-2 CASSSLVYEQYF TGTGCCAGCAGCTCCCTTGTTTACGAGCAGTACTTC
- TRBJ2-7 - TRBV30 CAWTRGRDSGLSYEQYF TGTGCCTGGACTAGGGGCCGTGACTCAGGGCTCTCCTACGAGCAGTACTTC
TRBD1 TRBJ1-1 few TRBV7-9 CASSSRGMNTEAFF TGTGCCAGCAGCTCCAGGGGGATGAACACTGAAGCTTTCTTT
- TRBJ2-3 - TRBV4-3 CASSQGRDLLEYTQYF TGCGCCAGCAGCCAAGGCCGGGACTTGTTGGAGTATACGCAGTATTTT
TRBD1 TRBJ2-7 - TRBV4-1 CASSLNRGHEQYF TGCGCCAGCAGCCTCAACAGGGGTCACGAGCAGTACTTC
TRBD1 TRBJ1-1 few TRBV5-1 CASSGRDRVIDEAFF TGCGCCAGCAGCGGGCGGGACAGGGTTATTGATGAAGCTTTCTTT
TRBD1 TRBJ1-4 few TRBV28 CASSLGGTGNEKLFF TGTGCCAGCAGTTTAGGCGGGACAGGGAATGAAAAACTGTTTTTT
TRBD2 TRBJ2-3 - TRBV9 CASSVTTGTSGRVDTQYF TGTGCCAGCAGCGTAACGACCGGGACTAGCGGGAGGGTGGATACGCAGTATTTT
- TRBJ1-2 - TRBV6-1 CASSEGGVSF TGTGCCAGCAGTGAGGGAGGGGTGTCCTTC
- TRBJ1-4 - TRBV28 CASSPLTGGNEKLFF TGTGCCAGCAGTCCCCTGACAGGCGGAAATGAAAAACTGTTTTTT
TRBD2 TRBJ2-5 - TRBV12-5 CASGLPTSGGHQETRYF TGTGCTAGTGGTTTGCCAACTAGCGGGGGCCACCAAGAGACCCGGTACTTC
- TRBJ2-1 - TRBV4-1 CASSQKDSSYNEQFF TGCGCCAGCAGCCAAAAGGACAGCTCCTACAATGAGCAGTTCTTC
TRBD1 TRBJ2-7 - TRBV7-6 CASTLGGQGKQYF TGTGCCAGTACCCTAGGGGGACAGGGTAAGCAGTACTTC
- TRBJ1-3 once TRBV9 CASSARVSPLGNTIYF TGTGCCAGCAGCGCCCGGGTCAGCCCCCTGGGAAACACCATATATTTT
TRBD1 TRBJ2-2 - TRBV9 CASSSFGTGGANTGELFF TGTGCCAGCAGCTCCTTTGGGACAGGGGGTGCGAACACCGGGGAGCTGTTTTTT
- TRBJ2-1 - TRBV10-3 CAISERARGSDEQFF TGTGCCATCAGTGAGAGGGCTAGGGGGTCGGATGAGCAGTTCTTC
TRBD1 TRBJ2-7 - TRBV7-9 CASTQHEGQFSYEQYF TGTGCCAGCACCCAACACGAGGGACAGTTCTCCTACGAGCAGTACTTC
TRBD2 TRBJ2-5 once TRBV9 CASSGVAGGSETQYF TGTGCCAGCAGCGGAGTAGCGGGAGGATCTGAGACCCAGTACTTC
- TRBJ1-5 - TRBV2 CASKTGSNQPQHF TGTGCCAGCAAGACGGGATCAAATCAGCCCCAGCATTTT
- TRBJ1-1 - TRBV19 CASSIWEGTNTEAFF TGTGCCAGTAGTATATGGGAGGGGACGAACACTGAAGCTTTCTTT
- TRBJ1-1 once TRBV5-4 CASSLYGSLNTEAFF TGTGCCAGCAGCTTGTACGGGAGTTTGAACACTGAAGCTTTCTTT
- TRBJ1-2 - TRBV25-1 CASSGQDRRRRGYTF TGTGCCAGCAGCGGACAAGACAGGCGACGCCGTGGCTACACCTTC
- TRBJ1-1 - TRBV4-2 CASSQDGDLDTEAFF TGTGCCAGCAGCCAAGATGGGGACTTGGACACTGAAGCTTTCTTT
- TRBJ2-2 - TRBV5-4 CASSFRAQTGELFF TGTGCCAGCAGCTTTCGAGCACAGACCGGGGAGCTGTTTTTT
TRBD1 TRBJ2-7 - TRBV5-1 CASSLGQGQTFYEQYF TGCGCCAGCAGCTTGGGGCAGGGACAGACCTTCTACGAGCAGTACTTC
- TRBJ2-5 - TRBV5-1 CASSLLGQGGETQYF TGCGCCAGCAGCTTGTTGGGCCAAGGAGGGGAGACCCAGTACTTC
TRBD2 TRBJ2-2 - TRBV19 CASIPSGEPTGELFF TGTGCCAGTATCCCGAGCGGGGAACCCACCGGGGAGCTGTTTTTT
- TRBJ1-1 once TRBV10-1 CASSGQLNTEAFF TGCGCCAGCAGTGGACAGCTGAACACTGAAGCTTTCTTT
- TRBJ2-1 - TRBV7-9 CASSPYQGYNEQFF TGTGCCAGCAGCCCCTACCAGGGTTACAATGAGCAGTTCTTC
- TRBJ1-1 - TRBV6-6 CASSKPSTGPNTEAFF TGTGCCAGCAGTAAACCTTCGACAGGCCCGAACACTGAAGCTTTCTTT
- TRBJ2-7 - TRBV2 CASSDSQGTYEQYF TGTGCCAGCAGTGATAGCCAGGGGACGTACGAGCAGTACTTC
- TRBJ2-7 - TRBV7-9 CASQGGHQIYEQYF TGTGCCAGCCAGGGGGGACACCAAATCTACGAGCAGTACTTC
TRBD2 TRBJ2-7 - TRBV9 CASSVGNSGGDEQYF TGTGCCAGCAGCGTAGGTAATAGCGGGGGAGACGAGCAGTACTTC
TRBD1 TRBJ2-6 - TRBV18 CASSQRPGQHTLPSGANVLTF TGTGCCAGCTCACAGAGACCGGGACAGCACACCCTACCCTCTGGGGCCAACGTCCTGACTTTC
TRBD2 TRBJ2-1 - TRBV28 CASSLSILGPGTSVTRGQFF TGTGCCAGCAGTTTATCGATTCTGGGACCCGGTACTAGCGTAACGAGGGGGCAGTTCTTC
- TRBJ2-2 few TRBV7-9 CASSPLTNTGELFF TGTGCCAGCAGCCCATTGACTAACACCGGGGAGCTGTTTTTT
- TRBJ2-4 once TRBV25-1 CASSAVSKNIQYF TGTGCCAGCAGTGCGGTCTCCAAAAACATTCAGTACTTC
TRBD2 TRBJ2-5 - TRBV11-2 CASSSPGLAGQETQYF TGTGCCAGCAGCTCCCCGGGACTAGCGGGACAAGAGACCCAGTACTTC
TRBD1 TRBJ1-5 - TRBV19 CASRPADRALTQPQHF TGTGCCAGTAGGCCCGCGGACAGGGCATTAACTCAGCCCCAGCATTTT
TRBD1 TRBJ1-3 - TRBV28 CASSQDRSSGNTIYF TGTGCCAGCAGTCAGGACAGGAGCTCTGGAAACACCATATATTTT
TRBD2 TRBJ2-1 once TRBV10-1 CASSDTSGGWDEQFF TGCGCCAGCAGTGACACTAGCGGGGGTTGGGATGAGCAGTTCTTC
TRBD1 TRBJ1-5 - TRBV16 CASSHSNRDRDQPQHF TGTGCCAGCAGCCACAGTAACCGGGACAGGGATCAGCCCCAGCATTTT
TRBD1 TRBJ2-7 - TRBV7-2 CASSETPGQSYEQYF TGTGCCAGCAGCGAGACACCGGGACAGTCCTACGAGCAGTACTTC
- TRBJ1-2 - TRBV2 CASSDWFGGANYGYTF TGTGCCAGCAGTGATTGGTTTGGGGGCGCAAACTATGGCTACACCTTC
- TRBJ2-7 - TRBV5-4 CASSSDQAREQYF TGTGCCAGCAGCTCCGATCAGGCCCGGGAGCAGTACTTC
- TRBJ2-1 once TRBV30 CAWRPILRGSYNEQFF TGTGCCTGGAGGCCCATTCTTAGGGGCTCCTACAATGAGCAGTTCTTC
- TRBJ1-5 - TRBV7-6 CASSDTRRGADQPQHF TGTGCCAGCAGCGACACCAGGCGGGGGGCGGATCAGCCCCAGCATTTT